The clone carrying this TCR beta chain was observed many times. The antigen remains undetermined. The data are from a study of CD8 T cells in ankylosing spondylitis. Generation of TCR beta libraries employed quantitative 5'-RACE incorporating molecular barcodes. TCRdb itself ran the 5' RACE reads through MiXCR, one entry per CDR3 protein. This sample has 200,000 to 250,000 distinct CDR3 sequences, with around 6.6% found just once. Germline assignment: CDR1 ENHRY and CDR2 SYGVKD. V gave up 0 bases and J gave up 0 bases, with 11 bases separating them. CDR3 length equals 16 residues. Study results and limitations: Seven to nine highly homologous variants formed a TCR beta motif that appeared characteristic of ankylosing spondylitis blood. Peripheral blood samples showed relatively rare disease-linked clones, and these clones were CD8+. Significantly higher representation of disease-linked clones was reported for matched ankylosing spondylitis synovial fluid.

This TCR was recovered from a male donor with ankylosing spondylitis. The chain recombines TRBV10-3 with TRBJ1-2; tentative D call: TRBD1 (6 bases). Input material: blood, either unsorted or a sorted T cell fraction (not recorded which). CDR3 DNA sequence: TGTGCCATCAGTGAGTCAAACAGGGCCACTAACTATGGCTACACCTTC. Residues: CAISESNRATNYGYTF.